Below are 25 T cell receptor beta chains sequenced from a single sample in a study of graft-versus-host responses after intestinal transplantation. Here immunoSEQ multiplex PCR was the method, and the copy in TCRdb shows in-frame clones only, minus some. This sample yields some 4,000 clones, of which 94% are seen a single time; 1% to 1.5% belongs to the top ten. This specimen consisted of PBMCs, obtained 11 days after intestinal transplantation. Receptor source: a human patient who received an intestinal transplant, so some T cells may come from the graft donor.

The rearrangement uses TRBV6-5 and TRBJ1-2; 8 bases are a match to TRBD1. This CDR3 comprises 14 residues. The trim removed 8 bases at V and 5 bases at J, leaving 10 bases unmatched. Germline CDR1 is MNHEY and CDR2 is SVGAGI. The CDR3 spells CASSPMTGEYGYTF. In DNA form, the CDR3 reads TGTGCCAGCTCTCCTATGACAGGGGAATATGGCTACACCTTC.

This chain uses TRBV28 with TRBJ2-1, with 9 bases fitting TRBD1. The CDR3 covers 15 residues. Germline V lookup: CDR1 MDHEN, CDR2 SYDVKM. J gave up 8 bases and V 2 bases, and 7 bases lay outside the gene matches. CDR3 sequence (DNA): TGTGCCAGCAGTTTAAGTGGGACAGGGTCGGATGAGCAGTTCTTC. It yields the protein CASSLSGTGSDEQFF.

This clone has just one count. The chain uses TRBV6-5 and TRBJ2-1; D not resolved. The germline gives CDR1 MNHEY, CDR2 SVGAGI. The CDR3 runs 15 residues. V was cut by 5 bases and J by 0 bases, with 11 bases left in between. The CDR3 DNA follows: TGTGCCAGCAGTCCGAGCGACTCCTCCTACAATGAGCAGTTCTTC. It encodes CASSPSDSSYNEQFF.

The genes are TRBV7-6 and TRBJ2-2; D remains ambiguous. V shed 5 bases and J shed 6 bases, with 13 bases lying between them. This CDR3 is 14 amino acids long. From germline, CDR1 is SGHVS and CDR2 FNYEAQ. CDR3: CASSPRGGSGELFF. The CDR3 DNA follows: TGTGCCAGCAGCCCCCGAGGTGGGTCCGGGGAGCTGTTTTTT.

The rearrangement links TRBV28 to TRBJ2-7; 12 bases match TRBD2. Germline V CDR1 and CDR2: MDHEN, SYDVKM. V gave up 3 bases and J gave up 3 bases; unmatched junction bases: 3. This CDR3 region has 15 residues. In DNA, the CDR3 is TGTGCCAGCAGTTTCGAGACTAGCGGGAGCTACGAGCAGTACTTC. It translates to CASSFETSGSYEQYF.

V is TRBV28 and J is TRBJ1-1; possibly TRBD1 for D (6 bases). V lost 2 bases and J 8 bases, leaving 9 bases between the germline ends. In germline, CDR1 is MDHEN, CDR2 SYDVKM. The CDR3 is 12 residues long. CDR3 region: CASSLERGEAFF. The DNA of the CDR3 is TGTGCCAGCAGTTTAGAGAGGGGGGAAGCTTTCTTT.

This chain joins TRBV7-9 and TRBJ1-4; 8 nucleotides line up with TRBD1. CDR1 SEHNR and CDR2 FQNEAQ come from the germline V gene (reference sequence). The CDR3 is 14 amino acids. Trimming took 4 bases from V and 7 from J; bases not matched to a gene: 5. The CDR3 sequence is CASSSTGDGEKLFF. CDR3 nucleotide sequence: TGTGCCAGCAGCTCGACAGGGGACGGTGAAAAACTGTTTTTT.

CDR3: CASSYYPGGSHEQYF. As DNA, the CDR3 is TGTGCCAGCAGTTACTACCCAGGGGGCAGCCACGAGCAGTACTTC. The chain combines TRBV6-6 with TRBJ2-7; 8 bases agree with TRBD1. The germline V gene encodes CDR1 MNHNY and CDR2 SVGAGI (reference sequence). V lost 1 base and J lost 5; bases outside the gene matches: 7. The CDR3 extends over 15 amino acids.

The V call is TRBV19, the J call TRBJ2-1; D is ambiguous. The germline V gene has CDR1 LNHDA and CDR2 SQIVND (reference sequence). V lost 5 bases and J lost 4, with 9 bases in between. The CDR3 covers 13 residues. The chain's CDR3 is CASSVSGYNEQFF. In DNA form, the CDR3 reads TGTGCCAGTAGTGTCTCGGGTTACAATGAGCAGTTCTTC. Complete variable domain (other parts from reference TRBV19 and TRBJ2-1): DGGITQSPKYLFRKEGQNVTLSCEQNLNHDAMYWYRQDPGQGLRLIYYSQIVNDFQKGDIAEGYSVSREKKESFPLTVTSAQKNPTAFYLCASSVSGYNEQFFGPGTRLTVL.

The chain carries TRBV9 and TRBJ2-1, with D possibly matching TRBD2 (6 bases). Germline CDR1 SGDLS, CDR2 YYNGEE. CDR3 size: 15 residues. Trimming took off 0 bases at V and 2 bases at J, with 9 bases between the two ends. CDR3 region: CASSVAGATYNEQFF. CDR3 coding DNA: TGTGCCAGCAGCGTAGCGGGAGCTACCTACAATGAGCAGTTCTTC.

The rearrangement uses TRBV9 and TRBJ1-1, with a possible D match to TRBD1 (5 bases). This CDR3 spans 14 amino acids. Per germline, CDR1 SGDLS and CDR2 YYNGEE. V lost 4 bases to trimming and J lost 1 base, with 11 bases between them. The CDR3 DNA is TGTGCCAGCAGCATCGGGACGGAGAACACTGAAGCTTTCTTT. Protein sequence: CASSIGTENTEAFF.

The chain uses TRBV14 and TRBJ2-2, with 11 nucleotides matching TRBD2. The trim removed 3 bases at V and 5 bases at J, leaving 5 bases unmatched. CDR3 length equals 16 residues. Germline loops: CDR1 SGHDN, CDR2 FVKESK. The CDR3 reads CASSQIAGGPTGELFF. The CDR3 nucleotides read TGTGCCAGCAGCCAGATAGCGGGAGGGCCAACCGGGGAGCTGTTTTTT.

The V gene is TRBV18, the J gene TRBJ2-5, with D tentatively TRBD1 or TRBD2 (5 bases each). The CDR3 has 13 residues. Germline lookup yields CDR1 KGHSH and CDR2 LQKENI. The V end lost 3 bases, the J end lost 5 bases, and 10 bases lay between the germline ends. The CDR3 DNA follows: TGTGCCAGCTCACCCCTAGGGGACGAGACCCAGTACTTC. Translating gives CASSPLGDETQYF.

V gene TRBV10-2 combines with J gene TRBJ1-4; tentative D call: TRBD1 (5 bases). Germline CDR1 is WSHSY and CDR2 is SAAADI. CDR3 length equals 17 residues. V was pared by 2 bases and J by 2 bases, with 15 bases between. CDR3 sequence reads: CASSENAGRGTNEKLFF. The CDR3 DNA reads as TGCGCCAGCAGTGAGAACGCAGGGCGAGGGACTAATGAAAAACTGTTTTTT.

This clone occurred once. The genes are TRBV11-3 and TRBJ2-3; 16 nucleotides align to TRBD2. Trimming removed 5 bases from V and 4 bases from J; junction bases left unmatched: 6. The CDR3 consists of 17 residues. Germline V gene data show CDR1 as SGHNT and CDR2 as YENEEA. The CDR3, as DNA: TGTGCCAGCAGCCCCGGGACTAGCGGGAGGGCCGCAGATACGCAGTATTTT. Translating it yields CASSPGTSGRAADTQYF. Drawing the rest from reference TRBV11-3 and TRBJ2-3, the complete variable domain is EAGVVQSPRYKIIEKKQPVAFWCNPISGHNTLYWYLQNLGQGPELLIRYENEEAVDDSQLPKDRFSAERLKGVDSTLKIQPAELGDSAVYLCASSPGTSGRAADTQYFGPGTRLTVL.

The chain uses TRBV30 and TRBJ2-1; D is unresolved. Germline V gives CDR1 GTSNPN, CDR2 SVGIG (reference sequence). With 0 bases removed from V and 8 bases from J, the gap between germline ends came to 5 bases. The CDR3 extends over 11 amino acids. The CDR3: CAWSVRHEQFF. CDR3 sequence (DNA): TGTGCCTGGAGTGTACGACATGAGCAGTTCTTC.

The CDR3 bases are TGTGCCAGCAGCTTAGCGGTCACTGAAGCTTTCTTT. It encodes CASSLAVTEAFF. This chain uses TRBV7-9 with TRBJ1-1; no clear D. Germline CDR1 is SEHNR and CDR2 is FQNEAQ (reference sequence). The CDR3 runs 12 residues. The germline V and J ends were trimmed by 0 bases and 4 bases, with 3 bases remaining between them.

V usage is TRBV5-5 and J usage is TRBJ2-7; D possibly corresponds to TRBD1 (6 bases). The V and J ends lost 9 bases and 0 bases respectively, with 13 bases between them. Germline CDR1 SGHKS, CDR2 YYEKEE (reference sequence). The CDR3 loop spans 13 amino acids. The CDR3 bases are TGTGCCACCTCAGGGGCAGTCTCCTACGAGCAGTACTTC. It is translated as CATSGAVSYEQYF.

This chain connects TRBV7-9 to TRBJ1-1; 7 positions agree with TRBD1. The CDR3 is 13 amino acids. Germline V CDR1 and CDR2: SEHNR, FQNEAQ (reference sequence). The junction had 4 bases not matched to a gene; V was cut back by 5 bases and J by 4 bases. The CDR3 is CASSLDRFTEAFF. The CDR3 DNA reads as TGTGCCAGCAGCCTGGACAGGTTCACTGAAGCTTTCTTT.

This clone was observed once. The chain recombines TRBV4-1 with TRBJ2-1, with 11 bases matching TRBD2. The CDR3 loop spans 16 amino acids. V shed 1 base, J shed 6 bases, and the junction held 5 bases outside the gene matches. Germline V gene lookup returns CDR1 MGHRA and CDR2 YSYEKL. The chain's CDR3 is CASSQGAGTSGNEQFF. The CDR3 DNA follows: TGCGCCAGCAGCCAAGGGGCCGGGACTAGCGGCAATGAGCAGTTCTTC.

The chain uses TRBV7-9 and TRBJ2-1, with 8 nucleotides matching TRBD2. J lost 6 bases, V lost 3 bases, and 10 bases had no gene match. Germline CDR1 SEHNR, CDR2 FQNEAQ (reference sequence). The length of the CDR3 is 16 residues. The CDR3 region is CASSFSPGSGGNEQFF. As DNA, the CDR3 is TGTGCCAGCAGCTTTTCCCCGGGAAGCGGGGGCAATGAGCAGTTCTTC.

The chain uses TRBV29-1 and TRBJ2-1; 12 bases align to TRBD1. Germline V CDR1 and CDR2: SQVTM, ANQGSEA. Germline trimming cut 3 bases from V and 4 bases from J; bases unmatched to any gene: 7. The CDR3 has 16 amino acids. The CDR3 coding sequence is TGCAGCGTTGACGGACTGGGACAGGGGGCGTACAATGAGCAGTTCTTC. Translation gives CSVDGLGQGAYNEQFF.

The rearrangement uses TRBV15 and TRBJ2-7, with a tentative D call TRBD1 (6 bases). The CDR3 consists of 18 residues. CDR1 is LNHNV and CDR2 is YYDKDF in the germline V gene (reference sequence). V was trimmed by 1 base and J by 2 bases, leaving 21 bases between them. The CDR3 is CATSRGHPWTAWPYEQYF. DNA for the CDR3: TGTGCCACCAGCAGAGGCCATCCATGGACAGCTTGGCCCTACGAGCAGTACTTC.

The chain employs TRBV5-8 and TRBJ2-3, with TRBD2 matching over 7 bases. The CDR3 consists of 15 residues. Germline V lookup: CDR1 SGHTS, CDR2 YDEGEE. V gave up 4 bases and J gave up 0 bases; unmatched junction bases: 5. In nucleotides, the CDR3 is TGTGCCAGCAGCAGGGGACTATCTAGCACAGATACGCAGTATTTT. This sequence encodes CASSRGLSSTDTQYF.

The rearrangement joins TRBV7-2 to TRBJ2-3; a weak D match, TRBD2 (6 bases). V was clipped by 5 bases and J by 2 bases, with 14 bases between them. Germline V gene sequence: CDR1 SGHTA, CDR2 FQGNSA. The CDR3 has 15 amino acids. The CDR3 loop reads CASSPGPGDTDTQYF. The CDR3 DNA follows: TGTGCCAGCAGCCCGGGACCGGGGGACACAGATACGCAGTATTTT. The variable domain in full, with the rest retrieved from reference TRBV7-2 and TRBJ2-3, is GAGVSQSPSNKVTEKGKDVELRCDPISGHTALYWYRQSLGQGLEFLIYFQGNSAPDKSGLPSDRFSAERTGGSVSTLTIQRTQQEDSAVYLCASSPGPGDTDTQYFGPGTRLTVL.